This T cell receptor beta chain appears in the sequencing data of a study of T cell responses to AZD1222 COVID-19 vaccine. Germline CDR1 is MNHEY and CDR2 is SVGAGI. The CDR3 totals 16 residues. Deletions cut 1 base from V and 1 base from J, with 12 bases between. In this sample, this clone turned up once. Repertoires were generated with immunoSEQ multiplex PCR, while TCRdb's copy carries only in-frame clones and drops some. Of 150,000 or so clones listed, approximately 84% were seen once; the top ten hold about a fifth. V is TRBV6-5 and J is TRBJ2-3; D possibly uses TRBD1 or TRBD2 (5 bases each). This clonotype was sampled from an adult in good health. Source: peripheral blood, taken on day 0 of AZD1222 vaccination. CDR3 in amino acids: CASSYLRGRGTDTQYF. The CDR3 nucleotides read TGTGCCAGCAGTTACTTGAGGGGTCGAGGCACAGATACGCAGTATTTT.